This T cell receptor beta chain is drawn from a study of blood T cell repertoires in COVID-19. Study as a whole: Italy, Spain and the United States were the sources of the convalescent and acute COVID-19 samples. From T cells, B-cell-depleted T cells, or PBMCs came the material, which was cDNA or gDNA.

For this clone: This specimen includes other DNA sequences encoding the same CDR3.

The CDR3 is 13 residues long. Germline CDR1 reads SQVTM; CDR2 reads ANQGSEA. V gave up 4 bases and J gave up 4 bases; unmatched junction bases: 3. Per the study methods: By means of reference gene primer amplification, nucleated cell counts were estimated. The assay was immunoSEQ multiplex PCR, and TCRdb's table has in-frame clones only and misses some. V, J and clone size were drawn from that table, and D and trimming were deduced from the DNA. The repertoire holds roughly 100,000 clones, about 90% seen once, with around 3.7% in the top ten. The chain links TRBV29-1 to TRBJ1-2; 10 bases are shared with TRBD1. Material: peripheral blood. The clonotype originates from a woman aged 55-70 years with acute or convalescent COVID-19. The CDR3 loop reads CSVAGQGIYGYTF. The CDR3 DNA reads TGCAGCGTTGCGGGACAGGGGATCTATGGCTACACCTTC.